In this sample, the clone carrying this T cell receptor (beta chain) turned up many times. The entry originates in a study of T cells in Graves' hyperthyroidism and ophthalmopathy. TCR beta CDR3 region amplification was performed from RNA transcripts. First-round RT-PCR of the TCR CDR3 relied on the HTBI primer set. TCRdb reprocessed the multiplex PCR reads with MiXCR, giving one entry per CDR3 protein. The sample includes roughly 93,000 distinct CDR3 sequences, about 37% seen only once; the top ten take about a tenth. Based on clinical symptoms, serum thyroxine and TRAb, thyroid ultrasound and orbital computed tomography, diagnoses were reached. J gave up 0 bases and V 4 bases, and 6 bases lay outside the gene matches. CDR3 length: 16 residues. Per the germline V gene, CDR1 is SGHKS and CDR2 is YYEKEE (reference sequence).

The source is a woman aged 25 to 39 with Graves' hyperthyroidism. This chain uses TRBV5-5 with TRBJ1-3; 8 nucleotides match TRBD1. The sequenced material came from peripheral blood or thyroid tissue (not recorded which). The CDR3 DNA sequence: TGTGCCAGCAGCCGACAGGGGACAATCTCTGGAAACACCATATATTTT. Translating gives CASSRQGTISGNTIYF.